This T cell receptor (beta chain) was captured in a study of T cell repertoires in cytomegalovirus infection. A single record per CDR3 protein comes from TCRdb applying MiXCR to the reads. The data show about 680,000 distinct CDR3 sequences, with 20% to 25% seen just once and 7.5% to 9% held by the top ten. Trimming cost V 10 bases and J 6 bases, with 12 bases left between them. This CDR3 is built from 11 residues. In germline, CDR1 is SGHDN, CDR2 FVKESK. The rearrangement links TRBV14 to TRBJ1-2; D ambiguous. The clonotype originates from a human donor in good health (CMV status not recorded). Some clones in this sample may be carry-over from other donors' samples. Sample: CD8+ T cells from PBMCs. The CDR3 is CATETIHGYTF. CDR3 nucleotides: TGTGCCACCGAAACTATTCATGGCTACACCTTC. The full variable domain, completed using reference TRBV14 and TRBJ1-2, is EAGVTQFPSHSVIEKGQTVTLRCDPISGHDNLYWYRRVMGKEIKFLLHFVKESKQDESGMPNNRFLAERTGGTYSTLKVQPAELEDSGVYFCATETIHGYTFGSGTRLTVV.